This record concerns one TCR beta chain sequence. Its target is not known. This sample is part of a study of CD8 T cells in Susac syndrome. Study as a whole: Patients with Susac syndrome were therapy-naive, on corticosteroids, or on intravenous immunoglobulin alone at the time that blood was drawn. Whole-study findings and limits: The greatest CD8+ clonal expansion in Susac occurred in TEMRA cells and in active patients.

Looked up from germline, CDR1 is SQVTM and CDR2 is ANQGSEA. The CDR3 consists of 13 residues. Trimming shortened V by 5 bases and J by 1 base, and 11 bases separated the two germline ends. Random hexamers were used to reverse transcribe an amount of about 0.5 to 1 ug RNA. TCRdb reprocessed the immunoSEQ multiplex PCR reads with MiXCR, giving one entry per CDR3 protein. This table holds approximately 54,000 distinct CDR3 sequences, roughly 94% found once. TEMRA cells were FACS-enriched, unlike CD8+ and CD4+ T cells, which were negatively isolated. This TCR came from a human donor with Susac syndrome. The gene calls are TRBV29-1 and TRBJ1-1; a weak D match, TRBD1 (6 bases). Material: CD8+ T cells from PBMCs. Here the CDR3 DNA reads TGCAGCGTTCCCGGACAGCAGAACACTGAAGCTTTCTTT. Residues: CSVPGQQNTEAFF.